The subject of this entry is one T cell receptor (beta chain). TCRdb passed the 5' RACE reads through MiXCR, listing each CDR3 protein once. Of 400,000 to 650,000 distinct CDR3 sequences in the sample, 21% are singletons; the top ten hold about 17%. The sample originates from a study of T cells after yellow fever vaccination. Germline CDR1 reads DFQATT; CDR2 reads SNEGSKA (reference sequence). The V end lost 6 bases, the J end lost 1 base, and 14 bases lay between the germline ends. The length of the CDR3 is 14 residues. The sample consisted of PBMCs, taken 21 days after the first yellow fever vaccination. The chain carries TRBV20-1 and TRBJ2-3; no reliable D call. The sequence came from a man between 18 and 35 years old who received the YFV17D yellow fever vaccine. The CDR3 bases are TGCAGTGCCAGTGCCAATGTGCGCACAGATACGCAGTATTTT. Translated, it gives CSASANVRTDTQYF.